The clone carrying this T cell receptor beta chain has at least ten counts. The data are from a study of spatial heterogeneity in lung cancer. TCRdb reanalysed the 5' RACE reads using MiXCR and keeps one entry per CDR3 protein. The sample gives about 22,000 distinct CDR3 sequences, approximately 5.8% of which show up once; about a third is in the top ten. Germline V gives CDR1 SGDLS, CDR2 YYNGEE. Trimming took off 2 bases at V and 5 bases at J, with 11 bases between the two ends. CDR3 length equals 14 residues. Described time point: sample taken at primary tumor resection. The donor population consisted of some 67 patients with untreated, early-stage non-small cell lung cancer. Whole RNA came from tumor, nontumor lung or frozen PBMC and was sequenced without being sorted.

This TCR was sampled from a male donor with early-stage non-small cell lung cancer. This specimen was PBMCs, taken at surgery. This chain uses TRBV9 with TRBJ1-5; D gene ambiguous. The CDR3 loop reads CASSVAPADQPQHF. The CDR3 bases are TGTGCCAGCAGCGTGGCCCCAGCAGATCAGCCCCAGCATTTT.